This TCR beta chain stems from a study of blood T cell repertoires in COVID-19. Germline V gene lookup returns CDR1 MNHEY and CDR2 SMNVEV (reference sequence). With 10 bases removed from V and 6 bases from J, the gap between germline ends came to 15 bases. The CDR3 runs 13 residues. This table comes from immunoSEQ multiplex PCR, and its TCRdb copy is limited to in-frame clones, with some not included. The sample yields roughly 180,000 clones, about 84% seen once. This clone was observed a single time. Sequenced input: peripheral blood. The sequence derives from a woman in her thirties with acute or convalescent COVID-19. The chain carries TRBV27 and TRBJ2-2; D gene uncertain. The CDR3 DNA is TGTGCCACCCGAAGTAGTTTGCCCGGGGAGCTGTTTTTT. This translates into CATRSSLPGELFF.